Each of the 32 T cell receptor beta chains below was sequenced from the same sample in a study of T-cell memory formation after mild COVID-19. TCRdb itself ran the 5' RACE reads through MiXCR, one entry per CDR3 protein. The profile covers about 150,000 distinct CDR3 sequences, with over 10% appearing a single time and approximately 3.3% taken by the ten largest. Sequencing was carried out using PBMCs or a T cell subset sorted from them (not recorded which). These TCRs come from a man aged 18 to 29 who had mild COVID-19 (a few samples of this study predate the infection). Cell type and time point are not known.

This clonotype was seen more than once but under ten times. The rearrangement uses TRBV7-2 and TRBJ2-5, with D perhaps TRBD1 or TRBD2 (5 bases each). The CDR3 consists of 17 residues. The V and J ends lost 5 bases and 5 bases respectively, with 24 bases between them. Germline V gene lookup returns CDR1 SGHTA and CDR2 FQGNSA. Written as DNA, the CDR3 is TGTGCCAGCAGCCCAGAGATAGGCGGCAGGGAGACGGAGACCCAGTACTTC. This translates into CASSPEIGGRETETQYF.

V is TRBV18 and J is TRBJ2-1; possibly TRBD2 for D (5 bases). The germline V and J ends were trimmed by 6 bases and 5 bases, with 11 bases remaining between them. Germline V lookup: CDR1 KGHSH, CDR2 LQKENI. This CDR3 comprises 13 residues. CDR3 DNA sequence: TGTGCCAGCTCGCCAATGGAGGACAATGAGCAGTTCTTC. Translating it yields CASSPMEDNEQFF.

CDR3: CASSFPSQNEKLFF. CDR3 nucleotides: TGTGCCAGCAGCTTCCCCAGCCAAAATGAAAAACTGTTTTTT. This chain connects TRBV7-2 to TRBJ1-4, with D unresolved. V shed 3 bases and J shed 5 bases, with 10 bases lying between them. The CDR3 contains 14 residues. Germline-derived CDR1 and CDR2 are SGHTA and FQGNSA. The complete variable domain, with remaining parts taken from reference TRBV7-2 and TRBJ1-4, reads GAGVSQSPSNKVTEKGKDVELRCDPISGHTALYWYRQSLGQGLEFLIYFQGNSAPDKSGLPSDRFSAERTGGSVSTLTIQRTQQEDSAVYLCASSFPSQNEKLFFGSGTQLSVL.

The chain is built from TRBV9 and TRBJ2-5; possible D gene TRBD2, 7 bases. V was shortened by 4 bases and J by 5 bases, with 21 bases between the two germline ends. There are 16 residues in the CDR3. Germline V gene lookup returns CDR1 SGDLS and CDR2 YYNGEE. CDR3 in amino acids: CASSPPGGGAGETQYF. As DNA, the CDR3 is TGTGCCAGCAGCCCCCCTGGAGGGGGGGCAGGGGAGACCCAGTACTTC.

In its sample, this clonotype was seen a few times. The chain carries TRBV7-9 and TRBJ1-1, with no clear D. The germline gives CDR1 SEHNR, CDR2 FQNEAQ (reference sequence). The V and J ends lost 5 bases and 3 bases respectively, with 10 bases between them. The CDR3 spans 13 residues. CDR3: CASSPRQDTEAFF. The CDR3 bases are TGTGCCAGCAGCCCCCGGCAGGACACTGAAGCTTTCTTT.

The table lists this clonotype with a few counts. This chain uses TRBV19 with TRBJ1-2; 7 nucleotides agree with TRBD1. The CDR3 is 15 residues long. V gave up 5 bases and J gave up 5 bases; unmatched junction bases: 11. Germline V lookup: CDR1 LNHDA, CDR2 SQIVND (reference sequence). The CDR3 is CASSPVDRRKYGYTF. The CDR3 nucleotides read TGTGCCAGTAGTCCGGTGGACAGGCGTAAATATGGCTACACCTTC.

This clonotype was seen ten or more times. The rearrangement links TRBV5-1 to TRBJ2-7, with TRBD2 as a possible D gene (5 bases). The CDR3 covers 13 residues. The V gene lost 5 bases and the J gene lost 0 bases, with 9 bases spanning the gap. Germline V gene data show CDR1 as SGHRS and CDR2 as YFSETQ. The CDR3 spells CASSRDGSYEQYF. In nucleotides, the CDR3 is TGCGCCAGCAGTCGGGATGGCTCCTACGAGCAGTACTTC.

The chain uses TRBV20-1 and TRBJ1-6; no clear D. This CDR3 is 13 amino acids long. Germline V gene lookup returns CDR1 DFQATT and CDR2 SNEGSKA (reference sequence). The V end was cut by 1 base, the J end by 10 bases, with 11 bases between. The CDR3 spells CSARVGSVSPLHF. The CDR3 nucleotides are TGCAGTGCTAGAGTCGGATCCGTCTCACCCCTCCACTTT.

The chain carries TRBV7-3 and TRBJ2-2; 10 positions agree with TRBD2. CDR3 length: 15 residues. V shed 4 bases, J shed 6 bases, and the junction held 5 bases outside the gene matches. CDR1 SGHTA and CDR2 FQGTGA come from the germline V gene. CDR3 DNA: TGTGCCAGCAGCTCCGCCGGGACTAGCGCCGGGGAGCTGTTTTTT. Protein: CASSSAGTSAGELFF.

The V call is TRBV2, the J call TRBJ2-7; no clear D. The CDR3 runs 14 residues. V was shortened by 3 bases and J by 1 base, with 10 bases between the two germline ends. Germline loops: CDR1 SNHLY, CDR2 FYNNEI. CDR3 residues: CASSDGKGSYEQYV. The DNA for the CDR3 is TGTGCCAGCAGTGATGGAAAAGGGTCCTACGAGCAGTACGTC.

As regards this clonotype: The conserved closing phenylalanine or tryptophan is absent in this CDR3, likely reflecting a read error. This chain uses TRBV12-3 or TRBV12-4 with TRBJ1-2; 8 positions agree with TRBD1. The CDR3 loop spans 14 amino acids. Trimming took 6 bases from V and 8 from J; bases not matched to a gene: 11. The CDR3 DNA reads TGTGCCAGCAGCTACAATAGGGCAGGGGGCGGCTACACCATC. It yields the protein CASSYNRAGGGYTI.

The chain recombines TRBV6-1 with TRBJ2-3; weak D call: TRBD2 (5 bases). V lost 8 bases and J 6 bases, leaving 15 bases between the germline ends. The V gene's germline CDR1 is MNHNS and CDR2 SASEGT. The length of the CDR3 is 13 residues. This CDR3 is CASGRRGVDTQYF. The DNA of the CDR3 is TGTGCCAGCGGCCGCCGGGGTGTGGATACGCAGTATTTT.

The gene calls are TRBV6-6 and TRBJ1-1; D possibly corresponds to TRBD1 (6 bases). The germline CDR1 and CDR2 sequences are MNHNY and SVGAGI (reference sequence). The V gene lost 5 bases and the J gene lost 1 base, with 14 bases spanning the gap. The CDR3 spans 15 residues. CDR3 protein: CASSSFGQPNTEAFF. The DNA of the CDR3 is TGTGCCAGCAGTAGTTTCGGACAGCCGAACACTGAAGCTTTCTTT.

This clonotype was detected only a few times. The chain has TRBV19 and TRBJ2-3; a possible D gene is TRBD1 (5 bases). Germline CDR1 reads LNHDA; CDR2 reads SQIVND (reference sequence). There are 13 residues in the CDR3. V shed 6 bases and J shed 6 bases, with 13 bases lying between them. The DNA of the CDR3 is TGTGCCAGTAGCGGCCAGCCAGGGGATACGCAGTATTTT. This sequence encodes CASSGQPGDTQYF. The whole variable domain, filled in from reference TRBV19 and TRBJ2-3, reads DGGITQSPKYLFRKEGQNVTLSCEQNLNHDAMYWYRQDPGQGLRLIYYSQIVNDFQKGDIAEGYSVSREKKESFPLTVTSAQKNPTAFYLCASSGQPGDTQYFGPGTRLTVL.

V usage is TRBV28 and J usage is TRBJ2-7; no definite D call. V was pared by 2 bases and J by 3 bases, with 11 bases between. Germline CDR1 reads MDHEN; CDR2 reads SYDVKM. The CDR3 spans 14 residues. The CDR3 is CASSLGGTVYEQYF. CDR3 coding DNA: TGTGCCAGCAGTTTAGGCGGAACAGTCTACGAGCAGTACTTC.

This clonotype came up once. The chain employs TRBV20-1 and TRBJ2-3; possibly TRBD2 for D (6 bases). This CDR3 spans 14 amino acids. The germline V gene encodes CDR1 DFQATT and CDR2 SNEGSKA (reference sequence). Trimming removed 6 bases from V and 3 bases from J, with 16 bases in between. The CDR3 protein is CSAWREGRTDTQYF. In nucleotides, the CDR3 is TGCAGTGCCTGGCGTGAGGGGAGGACAGATACGCAGTATTTT.

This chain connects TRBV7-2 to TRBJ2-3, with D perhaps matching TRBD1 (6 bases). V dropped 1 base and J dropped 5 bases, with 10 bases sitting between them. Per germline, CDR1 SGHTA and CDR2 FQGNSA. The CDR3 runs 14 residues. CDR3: CASSLVGGVDTQYF. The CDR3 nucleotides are TGTGCCAGCAGCTTAGTAGGGGGAGTAGATACGCAGTATTTT.

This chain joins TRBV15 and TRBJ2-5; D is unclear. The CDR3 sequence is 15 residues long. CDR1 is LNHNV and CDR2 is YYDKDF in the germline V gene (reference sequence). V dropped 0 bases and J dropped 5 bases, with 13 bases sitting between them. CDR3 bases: TGTGCCACCAGCAGAGATCGGACCAATGGGGAGACCCAGTACTTC. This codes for CATSRDRTNGETQYF. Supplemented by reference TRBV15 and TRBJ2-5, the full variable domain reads DAMVIQNPRYQVTQFGKPVTLSCSQTLNHNVMYWYQQKSSQAPKLLFHYYDKDFNNEADTPDNFQSRRPNTSFCFLDIRSPGLGDTAMYLCATSRDRTNGETQYFGPGTRLLVL.

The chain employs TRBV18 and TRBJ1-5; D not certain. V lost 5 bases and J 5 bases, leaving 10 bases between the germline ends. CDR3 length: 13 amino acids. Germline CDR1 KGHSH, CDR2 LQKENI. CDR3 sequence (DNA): TGTGCCAGCTCAGTTGGCTGGGATCAGCCCCAGCATTTT. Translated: CASSVGWDQPQHF.

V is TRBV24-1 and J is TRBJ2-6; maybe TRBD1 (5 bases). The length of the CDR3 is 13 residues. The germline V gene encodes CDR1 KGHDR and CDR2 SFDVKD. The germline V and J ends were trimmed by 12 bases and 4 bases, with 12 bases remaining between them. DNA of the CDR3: TGTGCCTCGCAGGGCTCAGGGGCCAACGTCCTGACTTTC. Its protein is CASQGSGANVLTF.

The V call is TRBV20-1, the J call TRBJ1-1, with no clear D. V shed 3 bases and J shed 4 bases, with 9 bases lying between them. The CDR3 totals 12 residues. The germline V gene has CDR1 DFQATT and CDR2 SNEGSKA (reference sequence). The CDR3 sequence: CSAREPGTEAFF. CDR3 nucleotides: TGCAGTGCTAGGGAGCCGGGCACTGAAGCTTTCTTT.

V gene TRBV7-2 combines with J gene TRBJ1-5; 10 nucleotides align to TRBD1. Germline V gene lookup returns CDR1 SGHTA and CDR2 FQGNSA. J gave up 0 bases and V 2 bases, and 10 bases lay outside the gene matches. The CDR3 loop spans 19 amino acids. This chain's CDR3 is CASSLSRTGGAYSNQPQHF. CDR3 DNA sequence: TGTGCCAGCAGCTTATCCAGGACAGGGGGTGCGTATAGCAATCAGCCCCAGCATTTT.

CDR3 bases: TGTGCCAGCAGCTTTGGAGGACACCGGAACACTGAAGCTTTCTTT. Translation: CASSFGGHRNTEAFF. The J gene is TRBJ1-1, the V gene TRBV5-4; perhaps TRBD1 as D (5 bases). Germline V gives CDR1 SGHNT, CDR2 YYREEE (reference sequence). This CDR3 has 15 residues. V was cut by 2 bases and J by 1 base, with 12 bases left in between.

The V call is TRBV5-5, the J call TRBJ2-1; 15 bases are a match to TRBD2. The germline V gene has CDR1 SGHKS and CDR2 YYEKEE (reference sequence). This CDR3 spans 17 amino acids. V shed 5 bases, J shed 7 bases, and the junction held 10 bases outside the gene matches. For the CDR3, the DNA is TGTGCCAGCAGTATCAACCCCGGGACTAGCGGGGGGAATGAGCAGTTCTTC. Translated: CASSINPGTSGGNEQFF.

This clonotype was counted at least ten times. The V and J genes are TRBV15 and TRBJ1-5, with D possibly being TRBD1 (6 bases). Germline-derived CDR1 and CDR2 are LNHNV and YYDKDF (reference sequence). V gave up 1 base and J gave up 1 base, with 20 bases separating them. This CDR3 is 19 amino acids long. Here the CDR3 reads CATSRVGGGRLASNQPQHF. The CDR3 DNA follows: TGTGCCACCAGCAGAGTAGGTGGGGGGCGCTTGGCGAGCAATCAGCCCCAGCATTTT. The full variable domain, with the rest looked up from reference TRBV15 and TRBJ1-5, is DAMVIQNPRYQVTQFGKPVTLSCSQTLNHNVMYWYQQKSSQAPKLLFHYYDKDFNNEADTPDNFQSRRPNTSFCFLDIRSPGLGDTAMYLCATSRVGGGRLASNQPQHFGDGTRLSIL.

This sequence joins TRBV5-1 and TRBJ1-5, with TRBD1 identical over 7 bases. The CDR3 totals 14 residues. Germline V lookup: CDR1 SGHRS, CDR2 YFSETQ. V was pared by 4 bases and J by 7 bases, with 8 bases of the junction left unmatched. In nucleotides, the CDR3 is TGCGCCAGCAGCCCCGGGACAGCTGAACAGCCCCAGCATTTT. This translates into CASSPGTAEQPQHF. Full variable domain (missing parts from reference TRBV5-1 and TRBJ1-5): KAGVTQTPRYLIKTRGQQVTLSCSPISGHRSVSWYQQTPGQGLQFLFEYFSETQRNKGNFPGRFSGRQFSNSRSEMNVSTLELGDSALYLCASSPGTAEQPQHFGDGTRLSIL.

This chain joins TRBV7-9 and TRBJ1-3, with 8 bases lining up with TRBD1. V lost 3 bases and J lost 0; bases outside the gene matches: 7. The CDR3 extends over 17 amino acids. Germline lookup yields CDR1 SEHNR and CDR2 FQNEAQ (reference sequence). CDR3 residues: CASSFATGASSGNTIYF. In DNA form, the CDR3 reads TGTGCCAGCAGCTTTGCGACAGGGGCGAGCTCTGGAAACACCATATATTTT.

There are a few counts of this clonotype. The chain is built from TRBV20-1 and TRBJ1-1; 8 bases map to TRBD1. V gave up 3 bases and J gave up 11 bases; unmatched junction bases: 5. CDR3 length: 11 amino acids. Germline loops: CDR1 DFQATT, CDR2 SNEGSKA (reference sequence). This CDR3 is CSARGQVEAFF. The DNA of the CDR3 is TGCAGTGCTAGGGGACAGGTTGAGGCTTTCTTT.

CDR3 nucleotide sequence: TGCGCCAGCAGCTTGGTAGGGGATAGGGACTATGGCTACACCTTC. Amino acids: CASSLVGDRDYGYTF. The V gene is TRBV5-1, the J gene TRBJ1-2; possibly TRBD1 for D (5 bases). This CDR3 region has 15 residues. The V end lost 0 bases, the J end lost 3 bases, and 12 bases lay between the germline ends. Germline V gene lookup returns CDR1 SGHRS and CDR2 YFSETQ.

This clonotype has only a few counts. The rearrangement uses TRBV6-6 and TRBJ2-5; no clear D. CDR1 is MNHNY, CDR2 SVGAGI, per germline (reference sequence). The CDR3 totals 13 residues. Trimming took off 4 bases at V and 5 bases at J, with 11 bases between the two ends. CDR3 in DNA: TGTGCCAGCAGTTCACGGTCACAGGAGACCCAGTACTTC. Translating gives CASSSRSQETQYF.

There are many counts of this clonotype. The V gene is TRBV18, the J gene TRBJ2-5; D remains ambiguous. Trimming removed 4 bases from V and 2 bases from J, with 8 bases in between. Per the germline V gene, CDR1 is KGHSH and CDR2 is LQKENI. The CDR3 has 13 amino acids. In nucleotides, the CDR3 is TGTGCCAGCTCACGGAGCCTACAAGAGACCCAGTACTTC. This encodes CASSRSLQETQYF.

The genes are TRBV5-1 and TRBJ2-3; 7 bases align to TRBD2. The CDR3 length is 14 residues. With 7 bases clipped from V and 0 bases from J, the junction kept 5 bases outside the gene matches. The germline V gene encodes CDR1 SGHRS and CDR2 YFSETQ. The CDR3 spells CASDWGGSTDTQYF. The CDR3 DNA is TGCGCCAGCGACTGGGGGGGGAGCACAGATACGCAGTATTTT.